This T cell receptor beta chain appears in the sequencing data of a study of cytomegalovirus exposure and HLA in healthy donors. The repertoire was sequenced with immunoSEQ multiplex PCR; TCRdb's copy has only in-frame clones and lacks some. The table includes fewer than 200,000 clones, approximately 86% detected once. The TCR sequence derives from a man between 25 and 39 years old in good health and CMV-seropositive. Sequencing was done on a sample of PBMCs.

The CDR3 sequence: CASSLFFYRNTGELFF. CDR3 bases: TGTGCCAGCAGCTTATTTTTCTACAGGAACACCGGGGAGCTGTTTTTT. The chain recombines TRBV11-2 with TRBJ2-2; D remains ambiguous. V lost 2 bases, J lost 1 base, and 11 bases lay in between. CDR3 length: 16 residues. Per germline, CDR1 SGHAT and CDR2 FQNNGV.